These T cell receptor beta chains were read from a single sample in a study of cytomegalovirus exposure and HLA in healthy donors. Here immunoSEQ multiplex PCR was the method, and the copy in TCRdb shows in-frame clones only, minus some. The table has about 130,000 clones, roughly nine tenths seen once. Sequenced sample: PBMCs. The receptors come from a woman under 30 in good health and CMV-seronegative. The CDR3 runs from the conserved cysteine through the conserved F or W. A row's size may be missing; if present it is once, few, many or a size class.

J gene | clone size | V gene | CDR3 protein
TRBJ1-3 | . | TRBV4-1 | CATGGNTIYF
TRBJ2-5 | . | TRBV15 | CATSRENSFQETQYF
TRBJ2-2 | . | TRBV19 | CASNTLDYSPGELFF
TRBJ2-3 | . | TRBV5-1 | CASLAGTHTDTQYF
TRBJ1-6 | once | TRBV27 | CASSPTRPIGSPLHF
TRBJ2-5 | . | TRBV11-2 | CASSLAGLETQYF
TRBJ1-2 | once | TRBV6-5 | CASRTVGGDYGYTF
TRBJ1-3 | . | TRBV5-1 | CASSPGTVGNTIYF
TRBJ1-1 | . | TRBV6-5 | CASSVRDRVSAFF
TRBJ1-1 | . | TRBV6-1 | CASKPTGTEAFF
TRBJ2-3 | . | TRBV5-6 | CASRFAPLWGGKADTQYF
TRBJ1-2 | . | TRBV5-1 | CASSLGSGFLAGGYTF
TRBJ1-4 | . | TRBV5-1 | CASSLEGQRNEKLFF
TRBJ1-5 | . | TRBV12-5 | CASGLEGWEGNQPQHF
TRBJ1-1 | . | TRBV6-1 | CASSEMRAFF
TRBJ1-1 | . | TRBV20-1 | CRPTGGTEAFF
TRBJ2-3 | . | TRBV18 | CASSKTLSGGLTDTQYF
TRBJ2-1 | . | TRBV7-8 | CASSLDRLAYNEQFF
TRBJ1-5 | . | TRBV5-3 | CARSLGPYRDQPQHF
TRBJ2-7 | . | TRBV27 | CASSTYRTRGLSYEQYF
TRBJ2-3 | . | TRBV7-8 | CASSFIEGVGADTQYF
TRBJ1-6 | . | TRBV6-5 | CASSYSGLAVSPLHF
TRBJ1-1 | . | TRBV29-1 | CSVELLGGDTEAFF
TRBJ2-3 | . | TRBV2 | CASSAQLGGSTDTQYF
TRBJ2-5 | once | TRBV4-1 | CASSQDGGPRETQYF
TRBJ1-5 | . | TRBV5-8 | CASSTRTGGGNQPQHF
TRBJ2-6 | . | TRBV6-5 | CASSPRGAGANVLTF
TRBJ1-6 | . | TRBV6-1 | CASSEWRALALHF
TRBJ2-7 | . | TRBV7-9 | CASSLGVAGRYSYEQYF
TRBJ1-2 | . | TRBV29-1 | CSVLGRGINYGYTF
TRBJ1-2 | . | TRBV27 | CASSLSGQGSYTF
TRBJ1-6 | once | TRBV9 | CASSGGVGTGHVPLHF
TRBJ2-7 | . | TRBV7-9 | CASSFGTAEQYF
TRBJ1-1 | . | TRBV9 | CASSAQMNTEAFF
TRBJ1-2 | . | TRBV6-1 | CASSGEGTTYGYTF
TRBJ2-1 | . | TRBV5-1 | CASSWTSGGSSYNEQFF
TRBJ2-2 | . | TRBV7-3 | CASSLYGTSVEGELFF
TRBJ1-3 | . | TRBV5-1 | CASSEIGNTIYF
TRBJ2-1 | . | TRBV18 | CASSPRTSGDSYNEQFF
TRBJ1-2 | . | TRBV28 | CASSPGTGGLGYGYTF
TRBJ1-1 | . | TRBV7-3 | CASSPQGDTEAFF
TRBJ1-3 | . | TRBV5-4 | CASSFGTERRGRGNTIYF
TRBJ1-2 | . | TRBV27 | CATLSGRQGGYTF
TRBJ2-1 | . | TRBV27 | CASSFQRDIYNEQFF
TRBJ2-1 | . | TRBV5-1 | CASSPRRGHEQFF
TRBJ2-1 | . | TRBV5-8 | CASSLFVGSSYNEQFF
TRBJ2-7 | . | TRBV27 | CASTLSASPGHEQYF
TRBJ1-4 | . | TRBV5-1 | CASRTGQGEKLFF
TRBJ2-1 | . | TRBV5-1 | CASSPGTGRVRFF
TRBJ2-1 | . | TRBV29-1 | CSVRRAQVNNEQFF
TRBJ1-2 | . | TRBV4-1 | CASSQEQGSYTF
TRBJ2-3 | . | TRBV6-1 | CASSEADRGLEQYF
TRBJ1-1 | few | TRBV7-9 | CASSLMGEGTEAFF
TRBJ2-1 | once | TRBV12-5 | CASGFVLSGGQTYNEQFF
TRBJ1-2 | . | TRBV11-2 | CASSLDRRLGGPIYGYTF
TRBJ2-1 | . | TRBV7-7 | CASEGRLDNEQFF
TRBJ2-1 | . | TRBV2 | CASGQETYNEQFF